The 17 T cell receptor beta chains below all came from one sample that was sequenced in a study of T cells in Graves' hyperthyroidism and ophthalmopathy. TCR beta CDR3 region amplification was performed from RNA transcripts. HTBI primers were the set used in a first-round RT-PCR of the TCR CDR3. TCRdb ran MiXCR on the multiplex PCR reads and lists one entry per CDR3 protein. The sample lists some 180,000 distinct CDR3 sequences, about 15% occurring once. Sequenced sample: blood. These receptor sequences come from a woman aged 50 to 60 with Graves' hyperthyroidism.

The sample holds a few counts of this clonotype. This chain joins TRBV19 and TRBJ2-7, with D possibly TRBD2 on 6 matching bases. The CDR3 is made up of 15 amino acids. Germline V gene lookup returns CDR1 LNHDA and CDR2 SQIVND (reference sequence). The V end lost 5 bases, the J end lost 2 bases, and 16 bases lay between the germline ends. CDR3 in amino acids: CASSPRAGWTYEQYF. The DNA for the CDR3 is TGTGCCAGTAGTCCCAGGGCGGGGTGGACCTACGAGCAGTACTTC.

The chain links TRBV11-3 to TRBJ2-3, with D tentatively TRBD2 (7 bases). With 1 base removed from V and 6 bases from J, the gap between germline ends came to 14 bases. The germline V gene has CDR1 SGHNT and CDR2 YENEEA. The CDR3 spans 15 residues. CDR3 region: CASSLVGGAWDTQYF. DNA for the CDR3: TGTGCCAGCAGCTTAGTGGGGGGGGCCTGGGATACGCAGTATTTT.

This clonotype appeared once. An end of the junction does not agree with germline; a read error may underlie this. The CDR3 reads CASSPGGVNTEDFF. The DNA for the CDR3 is TGTGCCAGTAGTCCTGGGGGCGTGAACACTGAAGATTTCTTT. V gene TRBV19 combines with J gene TRBJ1-1, with D perhaps matching TRBD1 (6 bases). The CDR3 loop spans 14 amino acids. Germline V gene sequence: CDR1 LNHDA, CDR2 SQIVND (reference sequence). Full variable domain (outside the CDR3, taken from reference TRBV19 and TRBJ1-1): DGGITQSPKYLFRKEGQNVTLSCEQNLNHDAMYWYRQDPGQGLRLIYYSQIVNDFQKGDIAEGYSVSREKKESFPLTVTSAQKNPTAFYLCASSPGGVNTEDFFGQGTRLTVV.

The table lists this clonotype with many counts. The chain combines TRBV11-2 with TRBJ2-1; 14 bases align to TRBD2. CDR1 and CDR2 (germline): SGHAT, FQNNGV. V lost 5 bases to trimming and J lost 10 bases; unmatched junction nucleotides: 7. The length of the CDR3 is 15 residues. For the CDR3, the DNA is TGTGCCAGCAGCCTCCCGGGACTAGCGGGAGTAGAGCAGTTCTTC. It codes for CASSLPGLAGVEQFF.

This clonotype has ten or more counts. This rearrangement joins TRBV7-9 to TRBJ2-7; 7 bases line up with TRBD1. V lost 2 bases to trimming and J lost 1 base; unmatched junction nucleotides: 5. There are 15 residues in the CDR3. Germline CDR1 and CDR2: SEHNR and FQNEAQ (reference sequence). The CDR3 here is CASSLIEGASYEQYF. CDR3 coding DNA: TGTGCCAGCAGCTTAATTGAGGGGGCATCCTACGAGCAGTACTTC.

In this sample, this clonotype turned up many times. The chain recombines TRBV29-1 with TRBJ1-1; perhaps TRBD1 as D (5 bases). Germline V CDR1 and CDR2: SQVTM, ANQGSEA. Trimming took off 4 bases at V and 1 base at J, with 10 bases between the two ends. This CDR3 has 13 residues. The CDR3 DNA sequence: TGCAGCGTTGCTTGGGGCGGGAACACTGAAGCTTTCTTT. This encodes CSVAWGGNTEAFF.

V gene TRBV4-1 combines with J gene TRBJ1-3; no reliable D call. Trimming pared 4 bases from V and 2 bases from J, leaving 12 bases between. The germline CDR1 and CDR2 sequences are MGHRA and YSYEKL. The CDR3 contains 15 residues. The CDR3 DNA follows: TGCGCCAGCAGCCCGGGAAGGGCTACTGGAAACACCATATATTTT. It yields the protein CASSPGRATGNTIYF.

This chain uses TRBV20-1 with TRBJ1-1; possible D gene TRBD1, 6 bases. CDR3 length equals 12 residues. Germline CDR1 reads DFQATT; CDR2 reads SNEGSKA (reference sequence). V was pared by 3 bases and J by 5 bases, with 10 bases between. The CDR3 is CSASQGKTEAFF. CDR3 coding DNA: TGCAGTGCTAGCCAGGGGAAGACTGAAGCTTTCTTT.

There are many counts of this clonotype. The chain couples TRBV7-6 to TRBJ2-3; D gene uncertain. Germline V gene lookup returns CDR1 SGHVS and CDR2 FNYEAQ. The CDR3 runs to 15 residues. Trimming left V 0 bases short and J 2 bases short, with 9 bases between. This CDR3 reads CASSLADGITDTQYF. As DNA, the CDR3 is TGTGCCAGCAGCTTAGCGGACGGTATCACAGATACGCAGTATTTT.

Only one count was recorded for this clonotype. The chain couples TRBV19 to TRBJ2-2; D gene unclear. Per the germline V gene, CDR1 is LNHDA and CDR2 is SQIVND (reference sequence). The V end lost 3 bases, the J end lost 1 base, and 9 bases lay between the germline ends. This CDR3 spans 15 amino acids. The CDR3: CASSMISQNTGELFF. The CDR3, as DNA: TGTGCCAGTAGTATGATTAGTCAGAACACCGGGGAGCTGTTTTTT.

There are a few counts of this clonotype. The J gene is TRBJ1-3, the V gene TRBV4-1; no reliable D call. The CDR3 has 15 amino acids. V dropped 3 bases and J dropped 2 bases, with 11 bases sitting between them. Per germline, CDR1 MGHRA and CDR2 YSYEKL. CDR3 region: CASSHTEVTGNTIYF. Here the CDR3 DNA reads TGCGCCAGCAGCCACACAGAAGTAACTGGAAACACCATATATTTT.

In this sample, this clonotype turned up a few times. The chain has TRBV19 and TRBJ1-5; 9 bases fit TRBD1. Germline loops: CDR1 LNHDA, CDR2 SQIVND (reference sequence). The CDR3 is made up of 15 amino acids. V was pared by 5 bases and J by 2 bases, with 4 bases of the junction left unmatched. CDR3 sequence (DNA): TGTGCCAGTAGTTCGGACAGGGGAGGCAATCAGCCCCAGCATTTT. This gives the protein CASSSDRGGNQPQHF.

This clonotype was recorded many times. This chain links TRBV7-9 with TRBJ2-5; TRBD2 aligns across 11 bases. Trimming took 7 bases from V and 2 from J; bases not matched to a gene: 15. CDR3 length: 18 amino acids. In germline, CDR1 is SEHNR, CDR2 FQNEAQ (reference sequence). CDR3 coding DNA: TGTGCCAGCATCCCGGCTCTGATAGCGGGAGGGACTCAAGAGACCCAGTACTTC. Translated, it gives CASIPALIAGGTQETQYF.

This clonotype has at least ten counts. DNA for the CDR3: TGTGCCAGCAGTCCTTTAGCGGGGACAGTAAATGAGCAGTTCTTC. It translates to CASSPLAGTVNEQFF. The rearrangement joins TRBV28 to TRBJ2-1, with D perhaps TRBD2 (8 bases). Germline CDR1 is MDHEN and CDR2 is SYDVKM. Trimming stripped 5 bases from V and 7 bases from J, with 18 bases between. This CDR3 spans 15 amino acids.

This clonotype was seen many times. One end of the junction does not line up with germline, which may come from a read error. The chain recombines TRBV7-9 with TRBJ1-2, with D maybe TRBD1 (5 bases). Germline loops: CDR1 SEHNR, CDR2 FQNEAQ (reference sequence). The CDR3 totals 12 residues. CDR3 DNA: TGTGCCAGCAGCGCATCGGGGGGACGCTTGTCCTTC. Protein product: CASSASGGRLSF.

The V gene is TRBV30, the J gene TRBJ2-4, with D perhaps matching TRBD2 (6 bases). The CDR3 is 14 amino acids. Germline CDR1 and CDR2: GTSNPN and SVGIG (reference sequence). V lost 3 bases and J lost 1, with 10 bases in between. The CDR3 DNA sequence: TGTGCCTGGAGAGCGACTAGTGCCAAAAACATTCAGTACTTC. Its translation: CAWRATSAKNIQYF.

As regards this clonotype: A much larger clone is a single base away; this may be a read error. In DNA form, the CDR3 reads TGTGCCAGCAGCGGACCGGGACAGGGCACAGATACGCAGTGTTTT. It specifies CASSGPGQGTDTQCF. This chain connects TRBV7-9 to TRBJ2-3; TRBD1 agrees at 9 bases. Germline CDR1 SEHNR, CDR2 FQNEAQ (reference sequence). The CDR3 loop spans 15 amino acids.